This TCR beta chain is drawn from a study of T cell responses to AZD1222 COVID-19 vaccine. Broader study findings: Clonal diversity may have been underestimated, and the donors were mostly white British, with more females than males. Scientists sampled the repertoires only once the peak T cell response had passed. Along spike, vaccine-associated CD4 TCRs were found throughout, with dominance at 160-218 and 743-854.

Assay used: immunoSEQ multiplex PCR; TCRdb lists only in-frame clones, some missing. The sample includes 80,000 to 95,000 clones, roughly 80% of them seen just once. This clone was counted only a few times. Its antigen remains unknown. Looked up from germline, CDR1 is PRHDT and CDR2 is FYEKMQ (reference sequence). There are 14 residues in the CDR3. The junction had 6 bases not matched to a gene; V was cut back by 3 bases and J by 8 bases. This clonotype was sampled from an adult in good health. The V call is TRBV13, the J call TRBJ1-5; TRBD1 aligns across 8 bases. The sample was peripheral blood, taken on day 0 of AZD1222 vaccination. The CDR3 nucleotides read TGTGCCAGCAGCTTCGGACAGGGAGGTGAGCCCCAGCATTTT. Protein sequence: CASSFGQGGEPQHF.